Following are 7 T cell receptor beta chains from one sample sequenced in a study of cytomegalovirus exposure and HLA in healthy donors. Data came from immunoSEQ multiplex PCR; TCRdb stores just in-frame clones and leaves some out. The sample carries 210,000 or so clones, 85% to 90% recorded once. Specimen: PBMCs. Receptor source: a woman aged 18-35 years in good health and CMV-seronegative.

The rearrangement uses TRBV7-2 and TRBJ1-5, with D perhaps TRBD1 (6 bases). V was cut by 1 base and J by 4 bases, with 8 bases left in between. CDR1 and CDR2 from the germline V gene are SGHTA and FQGNSA. This CDR3 has 14 amino acids. The CDR3 DNA follows: TGTGCCAGCAGCTTAGGTAGGGGGAATCAGCCCCAGCATTTT. This gives the protein CASSLGRGNQPQHF. The whole variable domain, filled in from reference TRBV7-2 and TRBJ1-5, reads GAGVSQSPSNKVTEKGKDVELRCDPISGHTALYWYRQSLGQGLEFLIYFQGNSAPDKSGLPSDRFSAERTGGSVSTLTIQRTQQEDSAVYLCASSLGRGNQPQHFGDGTRLSIL.

A few counts support this clone. The chain couples TRBV10-1 to TRBJ1-2, with 7 bases fitting TRBD1. The germline CDR1 and CDR2 sequences are WNHNN and SYGVQD (reference sequence). Trimming at V came to 4 bases and at J to 1 base, leaving 15 bases not matched to a gene. The CDR3 length is 18 residues. CDR3 residues: CASSVTTGTDIINYGYTF. The CDR3 nucleotides are TGCGCCAGCAGTGTCACAACCGGGACAGACATCATTAACTATGGCTACACCTTC.

The chain is built from TRBV30 and TRBJ1-2; no reliable D call. The V end was cut by 0 bases, the J end by 6 bases, with 8 bases between. Germline V lookup: CDR1 GTSNPN, CDR2 SVGIG (reference sequence). The CDR3 loop spans 12 amino acids. CDR3 amino acids: CAWSVSPDGYTF. The CDR3 DNA is TGTGCCTGGAGTGTATCCCCAGATGGCTACACCTTC. Supplemented by reference TRBV30 and TRBJ1-2, the full variable domain reads SQTIHQWPATLVQPVGSPLSLECTVEGTSNPNLYWYRQAAGRGLQLLFYSVGIGQISSEVPQNLSASRPQDRQFILSSKKLLLSDSGFYLCAWSVSPDGYTFGSGTRLTVV.

This clone was picked up one time. The rearrangement links TRBV6-6 to TRBJ2-7; 9 positions agree with TRBD1. The CDR3 totals 15 residues. The germline CDR1 and CDR2 sequences are MNHNY and SVGAGI (reference sequence). The V segment lost 4 bases and the J segment 3 bases; nucleotides outside the gene matches: 7. CDR3 protein: CASSFGTGGGYEQYF. The CDR3 bases are TGTGCCAGCAGTTTCGGAACAGGGGGCGGCTACGAGCAGTACTTC.

The rearrangement joins TRBV5-8 to TRBJ1-2, with D perhaps TRBD1 (5 bases). Germline CDR1 SGHTS, CDR2 YDEGEE. The CDR3 is made up of 16 amino acids. The V end lost 0 bases, the J end lost 4 bases, and 16 bases lay between the germline ends. CDR3 sequence reads: CASSLGTRHGAYGYTF. CDR3 DNA sequence: TGTGCCAGCAGCTTGGGTACTCGGCATGGGGCCTATGGCTACACCTTC. Full variable domain (missing parts from reference TRBV5-8 and TRBJ1-2): EAGVTQSPTHLIKTRGQQATLRCSPISGHTSVYWYQQALGLGLQFLLWYDEGEERNRGNFPPRFSGRQFPNYSSELNVNALELEDSALYLCASSLGTRHGAYGYTFGSGTRLTVV.

This chain's CDR3 is CASSQERLAEYYEQYF. The DNA for the CDR3 is TGTGCCAGCAGCCAAGAGCGACTAGCGGAGTACTACGAGCAGTACTTC. This rearrangement joins TRBV4-2 to TRBJ2-7; 9 bases match TRBD2. Germline CDR1 reads LGHNA; CDR2 reads YNFKEQ. This CDR3 has 16 amino acids. The V segment lost 0 bases and the J segment 3 bases; nucleotides outside the gene matches: 6.

The chain recombines TRBV15 with TRBJ2-1; 9 bases are shared with TRBD1. J was trimmed by 4 bases and V by 1 base; bases with no gene match: 2. In germline, CDR1 is LNHNV, CDR2 YYDKDF (reference sequence). The CDR3 sequence is 15 residues long. The CDR3 is CATSRGQGVYNEQFF. In DNA form, the CDR3 reads TGTGCCACCAGCAGAGGACAGGGGGTTTACAATGAGCAGTTCTTC. Variable domain in full (rest from reference TRBV15 and TRBJ2-1): DAMVIQNPRYQVTQFGKPVTLSCSQTLNHNVMYWYQQKSSQAPKLLFHYYDKDFNNEADTPDNFQSRRPNTSFCFLDIRSPGLGDTAMYLCATSRGQGVYNEQFFGPGTRLTVL.